The rows below give T cell receptor beta chains drawn from one sample of a study of radiotherapy plus CTLA-4 blockade in lung cancer. Generated by immunoSEQ multiplex PCR, the TCRdb table keeps only in-frame clones and is missing some. Of tens of thousands of clones in the sample, around four fifths were seen once. The material sequenced was peripheral blood, taken from a patient treated with radiotherapy plus ipilimumab. The receptors originated from a human donor with non-small cell lung cancer who had stable disease on radiotherapy plus ipilimumab. CDR3s include the opening cysteine and the closing phenylalanine or tryptophan. The D gene is left open where the match is weak. Expanded clones get a size class; other rows say once, few or many, or leave the size out.

clone size | J gene | D gene | V gene | CDR3 protein | CDR3 DNA
NA | TRBJ2-7 | TRBD1 | TRBV19 | CASGATGGNEQYF | TGTGCCAGTGGGGCCACAGGGGGCAACGAGCAGTACTTC
once | TRBJ1-1 | NA | TRBV10-1 | CASSESENTEAFF | TGCGCCAGCAGTGAGTCAGAGAACACTGAAGCTTTCTTT
NA | TRBJ1-3 | NA | TRBV20-1 | CSAPLGNTIYF | TGCAGTGCTCCGCTGGGAAACACCATATATTTT
NA | TRBJ2-4 | NA | TRBV5-1 | CASSLDGDIENIQYF | TGCGCCAGCAGCTTGGACGGGGACATAGAAAACATTCAGTACTTC
NA | TRBJ2-1 | NA | TRBV9 | CASSVGGSGSGSYNEQFF | TGTGCCAGCAGCGTAGGGGGAAGCGGGTCTGGCTCCTACAATGAGCAGTTCTTC
few | TRBJ1-3 | NA | TRBV7-2 | CASSLTTVVSGNTIYF | TGTGCCAGCAGCTTAACGACTGTTGTCTCTGGAAACACCATATATTTT
NA | TRBJ1-3 | TRBD1 | TRBV5-5 | CASSPLGGTAGNTIYF | TGTGCCAGCAGCCCACTCGGGGGGACAGCTGGAAACACCATATATTTT
NA | TRBJ1-1 | NA | TRBV7-2 | CASSSNGRNTEAFF | TGTGCCAGCAGCTCTAACGGTCGGAACACTGAAGCTTTCTTT
NA | TRBJ2-3 | NA | TRBV18 | CASSPLPGDTQYF | TGTGCCAGCTCACCGCTTCCGGGGGATACGCAGTATTTT
NA | TRBJ2-7 | TRBD1 | TRBV11-2 | CASSLGQSSYEQYF | TGTGCCAGCAGTTTGGGACAGAGCTCCTACGAGCAGTACTTC
NA | TRBJ1-3 | NA | TRBV6-5 | CASSYSPGNTIYF | TGTGCCAGCAGTTATTCCCCCGGAAACACCATATATTTT
NA | TRBJ1-4 | NA | TRBV9 | CASSKQVGEKLFF | TGTGCCAGCAGCAAACAGGTCGGGGAAAAACTGTTTTTT
NA | TRBJ2-2 | TRBD2 | TRBV7-6 | CASSPPVGGTGELFF | TGTGCCAGCAGCCCTCCCGTCGGGGGGACCGGGGAGCTGTTTTTT
few | TRBJ1-5 | NA | TRBV27 | CASSSRAGRQPQHF | TGTGCCAGCAGTTCCCGAGCAGGGCGACAGCCCCAGCATTTT
NA | TRBJ2-7 | TRBD2 | TRBV27 | CASSLLSSGGLSYEQYF | TGTGCCAGCAGTTTATTGAGTAGCGGGGGCCTCTCCTACGAGCAGTACTTC
NA | TRBJ1-1 | NA | TRBV6-5 | CASSYGGTLNTEAFF | TGTGCCAGCAGTTATGGCGGGACGCTGAACACTGAAGCTTTCTTT